This T cell receptor beta chain was recorded in a study of shared clonotypes between healthy human individuals. Study summary: CD8 memory received one plate per donor, CD8 naive two, CD4 memory three and CD4 naive three. The study, taken as a whole, reports: A reduction in generation probabilities was seen for non-shared clonotypes relative to those shared by all four donors. Naive CD4 clonotypes overlapped across a handful of donors at around 5%.

Remarks on this clone: As yet, its antigen is unknown.

Positively selected for CCR7, the CD45RO-negative cells used as naive CD8 cells excluded terminally differentiated effector memory CD45RA+ cells. Deep level was the assay's run setting. Measured with immunoSEQ multiplex PCR; TCRdb has only the in-frame clones, and not every one. The table shows 800,000 or so clones, with around 96% occurring only once. Trimming took 7 bases from V and 2 from J; bases not matched to a gene: 21. Germline V gives CDR1 SQVTM, CDR2 ANQGSEA. The CDR3 totals 18 residues. The sequence was obtained from a man between 25 and 39 years old in good health. Sequences were obtained from naive CD8+ T cells sorted from blood. The chain joins TRBV29-1 to TRBJ2-3; 7 nucleotides match TRBD2. This CDR3 is CSAEGFLADIYYTDTQYF. CDR3 bases: TGCAGCGCCGAGGGTTTCCTAGCGGACATCTACTACACAGATACGCAGTATTTT.